This T cell receptor (beta chain) was captured in a study of T cell repertoires in ileal Crohn's disease (dated by TCRdb to about 2019). In the study overall: The median duration of disease was approximately 8.3 years, and at the time of surgery approximately 34% of patients were active smokers. All patients had surgery for a complication: stricturing disease in about 60% and penetrating disease in 39%. Roughly half of the patients were given postoperative therapy, with 15 to 20 on anti-TNF agents and 11 to 12 on thiopurines. M6 samples were neoterminal ileum biopsies taken at postoperative colonoscopy. TCR repertoire analysis was performed in around 60 Crohn's disease patients drawn from a prospective multicentre cohort. Running in parallel with the study was a multicentre cohort set up to find predictors of early endoscopic recurrence following ileocolonic resection. A Rutgeerts score above i0 was used to define endoscopic postoperative recurrence. A total of about 170 mucosal samples from approximately 60 patients were sequenced, with samples obtained at several locations on the surgical specimen and at postoperative endoscopy. Summary of the overall study and its limitations: Endoscopic recurrence was linked to a higher percentage of high-frequency clones at surgery, and recurrence occurred in every patient whose clonality exceeded 26.8% (18/57). Postoperative endoscopy timing varied within the first year after surgery, with a median delay of 6.9 months. Only a subgroup of patients, of unstated size, had their mucosal CD4 and CD8 T cells sorted and sequenced. Patients who were active smokers at surgery had a significantly higher proportion of clonal expansions than non-smokers (roughly 24% vs 19%, p=0.02). Compared with CD4 T cells, sorted CD8 T cells held more high-frequency clones, which suggests that the mucosal expansions were mostly CD8.

Remarks on this clone: Its antigen target is currently unknown. No base quality values were provided; no much bigger clone lies one nucleotide off.

Roughly 0.55 micrograms of biopsy DNA per sample were submitted for commercial TCRB immunosequencing. CDR3 regions were amplified from genomic DNA by Adaptive Biotechnology using a two-step, amplification bias-controlled multiplex PCR. The first PCR used primers for every V and J gene segment; the second PCR added barcodes and Illumina adapters. An Illumina instrument was used to sequence the CDR3 libraries. For the original study's pipeline: The analysis drew on both the pipelines supplied by the vendor and custom analysis of the raw data in R/Bioconductor running R version 3.3.0. Clonality, ranging from 0 to 1, was calculated as the inverse of the normalised Shannon entropy of all productive clones. High-frequency clones were defined as the share of the repertoire taken up by the top 100 clones, keeping only clones that passed a 95% confidence test. Overlap between samples was measured with the Morisita-Horn index, while repertoire diversity was measured with the Simpson index. The source is immuneACCESS, and TCRdb retained only in-frame sequences with V and J called. Part of the clones is not carried over; for the studies checked, unresolved V genes explain less than half of this, and the remainder is unexplained. From that table come the V and J calls and clone size; the DNA was used to work out D and trimming. The sample table lists about 9,400 clones, roughly 80% of them with a count of one. Roughly a sixth of the sample goes to the ten largest clones.

What this sample's time point label stands for: neoterminal ileum biopsy at postoperative endoscopy, about 6 months after surgery. Adults with ileal or ileocolonic Crohn's disease for whom ileocolonic resection was indicated were considered eligible. Whole ileal mucosal biopsies were stored frozen at -80°C before DNA extraction. A TRizol-based method was used to extract genomic DNA from the frozen whole biopsies, and the DNA was quantified with a NanoDrop 2000 spectrophotometer. This TCR was recovered from an adult with Crohn's disease. The sample was ileal tissue.

DNA sequence: TGCGCCAGCAGCCAAGATCTCCCCGGGACTGGAAACACCATATATTTT. Its coded protein is CASSQDLPGTGNTIYF. The V gene is TRBV4-3 and the J gene is TRBJ1-3; the D gene is not confidently resolved. The CDR3 spans 16 residues, from the cysteine through the phenylalanine. Just the 48-base CDR3 DNA is kept, in frame starting at base 1. V is reduced by 0 bases and J by 2 bases, leaving a spacing of 11 bases between them. CDR1 and CDR2, looked up from the germline V gene, are LGHNA and YSLEER.